The rows below give T cell receptor beta chains drawn from one sample of a study of vaccination and CD4 T cells after COVID-19. TCRdb fed the PCR reads into MiXCR, producing one record per CDR3 protein. The sample consists of about 5,400 distinct CDR3 sequences, about two fifths of them appearing once. Their specific antigens are unknown. The sequenced sample was CD4+ T cells from blood, cultured in vitro. These receptors were taken from a human donor who had recovered from COVID-19. CDR3s leave out the opening cysteine and the closing phenylalanine or tryptophan. D genes are given only for firm matches.

D gene	V gene	J gene	CDR3 protein
-	TRBV28	TRBJ1-1	ASSPSRLGAGEAF
-	TRBV11-3	TRBJ2-7	ASSARTGKQY
TRBD2	TRBV7-2	TRBJ2-7	ASSLVAGGQYEQY
-	TRBV27	TRBJ1-2	ASSLLGTPAYGYT
TRBD1	TRBV20-1	TRBJ1-2	SAIPGQGPYGYT
TRBD1	TRBV6-1	TRBJ2-7	ASDRGHEQY
TRBD1	TRBV20-1	TRBJ2-7	SASRAGTGDEQY
-	TRBV28	TRBJ2-1	ASRGNEQF
TRBD1	TRBV7-8	TRBJ2-5	ASSLGPGQGPGTQY
-	TRBV5-4	TRBJ2-5	ASSLAMRGGWQETQY
-	TRBV7-2	TRBJ2-5	ASERVETQY
-	TRBV7-2	TRBJ2-7	ASSFGDGIYEQY
-	TRBV28	TRBJ1-2	ASSPTGHSYGYT
-	TRBV7-6	TRBJ1-1	ASSSRGGNTEAF
-	TRBV20-1	TRBJ1-1	SALGGAGTEAF
TRBD1	TRBV19	TRBJ1-2	ATTMTGAGYT
-	TRBV10-3	TRBJ2-7	AIGGPFVYEQY
TRBD2	TRBV15	TRBJ2-1	ATSVTSGRASEQF
-	TRBV6-2/TRBV6-3	TRBJ2-7	ASSYHGNYEQY
-	TRBV20-1	TRBJ2-1	SAITRGNEQF
TRBD1	TRBV28	TRBJ1-2	ASSLPTGVGYGYT
-	TRBV7-3	TRBJ2-1	ASSLFPSDEQF
-	TRBV6-1	TRBJ1-2	ASGREYGYT
-	TRBV5-6	TRBJ2-5	ASSLYHTETQY
-	TRBV20-1	TRBJ1-2	SAAGTTNYGYT
-	TRBV5-6	TRBJ1-6	ASSKKNSPLH
TRBD1	TRBV5-4	TRBJ1-5	ASSPDRGNQPQH
-	TRBV6-1	TRBJ2-7	ASSVGVGYEQY
-	TRBV7-8	TRBJ1-2	ASSFVEHNGYT
-	TRBV6-5	TRBJ2-7	ASGYSSYEQY
-	TRBV7-2	TRBJ2-5	ASSLAGGPYGETQY
-	TRBV2	TRBJ2-7	ASSVGRFYEQY
TRBD2	TRBV20-1	TRBJ2-1	SVAVSGSEQF
TRBD1	TRBV7-2	TRBJ1-6	ASSLVSGTANSPLH
-	TRBV7-2	TRBJ2-7	ASSIDPYEQY
TRBD1	TRBV7-9	TRBJ2-7	ASSLALTGDMPYEQY
-	TRBV7-9	TRBJ1-1	ASSLGGGTEAF
TRBD2	TRBV20-1	TRBJ2-5	SASSLAGNLETQY
TRBD2	TRBV20-1	TRBJ2-7	SVEGLAGGSRYEQY
-	TRBV20-1	TRBJ1-2	SARGDPNQGYT
-	TRBV7-9	TRBJ1-6	ASSLPKGNSPLH
-	TRBV20-1	TRBJ1-2	RAREDGYT
-	TRBV28	TRBJ2-1	ASRSPSGHEQF
-	TRBV7-9	TRBJ2-7	ASSLPGTSEQY
-	TRBV21-1	TRBJ2-5	ASSRRTALFETQY
-	TRBV7-9	TRBJ2-7	ASSLYPGEQY
-	TRBV27	TRBJ1-5	ASSGVRVGNQPQH
-	TRBV28	TRBJ2-7	ASSSDRYEQY
-	TRBV24-1	TRBJ1-2	ATGTTGRYT
TRBD2	TRBV7-2	TRBJ2-3	ASSLGLSGVTDTQY
-	TRBV7-9	TRBJ2-1	ASRQDNEQF
TRBD2	TRBV7-9	TRBJ2-5	ASGPTSGGLGGETQY
TRBD2	TRBV7-8	TRBJ2-5	ASSLGGAGGETQY
TRBD1	TRBV6-5	TRBJ2-5	ASSHWDSKETQY
-	TRBV6-1	TRBJ2-5	ATAGQIQETQY
-	TRBV20-1	TRBJ2-5	SASWRSETQY
TRBD1	TRBV20-1	TRBJ2-5	SARESRGRPETQY
TRBD1	TRBV20-1	TRBJ2-7	SASWTGSYEQY
-	TRBV15	TRBJ2-7	ATSRVGRGYEQY